Listed below are T cell receptor beta chains from one sample, sequenced in a study of Ad26.COV2.S vaccination and SARS-CoV-2 variants. Method: immunoSEQ multiplex PCR; TCRdb's copy keeps in-frame clones and lacks some. Of 350,000 to 500,000 clones listed, 80% to 95% are singletons. Material: peripheral blood, obtained in a trial of Ad26.COV2.S vaccine versus placebo. Receptors were obtained from a person between 18 and 65 years old who received the Ad26.COV2.S COVID-19 vaccine or a placebo. Both conserved end residues are part of each CDR3. The order of the fields is D gene, clone size, V gene, J gene, CDR3 DNA, CDR3 protein. The D gene is left open where the match is weak. Size tells how often a clone was seen (once, few, many) or the class of an expanded clone, and some rows leave it out.

d_call: TRBD2
clone_size: -
v_call: TRBV10-2
j_call: TRBJ2-2
cdr3_nt: TGCGCCAGCAGAACTAGCGGGGCCGGGGAGCTGTTTTTT
cdr3_aa: CASRTSGAGELFF

d_call: -
clone_size: -
v_call: TRBV7-2
j_call: TRBJ2-5
cdr3_nt: TGTGCCAGCAGCTTAGCGGAGACCCAGTACTTC
cdr3_aa: CASSLAETQYF

d_call: TRBD2
clone_size: -
v_call: TRBV19
j_call: TRBJ2-1
cdr3_nt: TGTGCCAGTACCTTGGGGGGAGGGAACTACAATGAGCAGTTCTTC
cdr3_aa: CASTLGGGNYNEQFF

d_call: -
clone_size: -
v_call: TRBV5-6
j_call: TRBJ2-7
cdr3_nt: TGTGCCAGCACCGGAAGCCGGGCCGGATACGAGCAGTACTTC
cdr3_aa: CASTGSRAGYEQYF

d_call: TRBD1
clone_size: -
v_call: TRBV7-2
j_call: TRBJ2-7
cdr3_nt: TGTGCCAGCACGCGGACAGGGGGCTCCTACGAGCAGTACTTC
cdr3_aa: CASTRTGGSYEQYF

d_call: -
clone_size: few
v_call: TRBV6-2/TRBV6-3
j_call: TRBJ2-1
cdr3_nt: TGTGCCAGCAGTTACTCCCTGACCGGGAGTGAGCAGTTCTTC
cdr3_aa: CASSYSLTGSEQFF

d_call: -
clone_size: -
v_call: TRBV4-1
j_call: TRBJ1-3
cdr3_nt: TGCGCCAGCAGCCAAGGGCAACTCACGGGAAACACCATATATTTT
cdr3_aa: CASSQGQLTGNTIYF

d_call: -
clone_size: -
v_call: TRBV7-2
j_call: TRBJ2-7
cdr3_nt: TGTGCCAGCAGCTTTTCCGGGTCAATAACCTACGAGCAGTACTTC
cdr3_aa: CASSFSGSITYEQYF

d_call: -
clone_size: -
v_call: TRBV5-6
j_call: TRBJ2-7
cdr3_nt: TGTGCCAGCAGCCCTACAGGATGGCAGACCCTCGAGCAGTACTTC
cdr3_aa: CASSPTGWQTLEQYF

d_call: -
clone_size: -
v_call: TRBV19
j_call: TRBJ1-1
cdr3_nt: TGTGCCAGTAGTATAGTCGGGGGTAACACTGAAGCTTTCTTT
cdr3_aa: CASSIVGGNTEAFF

d_call: TRBD2
clone_size: -
v_call: TRBV28
j_call: TRBJ2-7
cdr3_nt: TGTGCCAGCAGTCCTGGGACTAACGACTACGAGCAGTACTTC
cdr3_aa: CASSPGTNDYEQYF